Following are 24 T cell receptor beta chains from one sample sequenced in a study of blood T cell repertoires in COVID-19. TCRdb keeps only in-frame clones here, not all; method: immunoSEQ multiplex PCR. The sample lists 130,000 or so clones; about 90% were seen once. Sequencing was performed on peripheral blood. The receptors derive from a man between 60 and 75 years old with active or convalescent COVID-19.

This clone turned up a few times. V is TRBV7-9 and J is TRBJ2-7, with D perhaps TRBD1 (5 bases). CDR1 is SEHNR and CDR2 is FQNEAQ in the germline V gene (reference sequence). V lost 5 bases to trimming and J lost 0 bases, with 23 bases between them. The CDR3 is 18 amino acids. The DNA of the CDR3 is TGTGCCAGCAGCCTACGGGCGTCCGCCGGACAAAGCTCCTACGAGCAGTACTTC. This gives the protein CASSLRASAGQSSYEQYF. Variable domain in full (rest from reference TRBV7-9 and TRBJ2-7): DTGVSQNPRHKITKRGQNVTFRCDPISEHNRLYWYRQTLGQGPEFLTYFQNEAQLEKSRLLSDRFSAERPKGSFSTLEIQRTEQGDSAMYLCASSLRASAGQSSYEQYFGPGTRLTVT.

CDR3 residues: CASSPRRPTTRGSSYEQYF. The CDR3 nucleotides are TGTGCCAGCTCACCACGAAGGCCCACTACGAGAGGTAGCTCCTACGAGCAGTACTTC. The J gene is TRBJ2-7, the V gene TRBV18; D uncertain. The CDR3 is 19 residues long. V lost 1 base, J lost 0 bases, and 22 bases lay in between. Germline V lookup: CDR1 KGHSH, CDR2 LQKENI.

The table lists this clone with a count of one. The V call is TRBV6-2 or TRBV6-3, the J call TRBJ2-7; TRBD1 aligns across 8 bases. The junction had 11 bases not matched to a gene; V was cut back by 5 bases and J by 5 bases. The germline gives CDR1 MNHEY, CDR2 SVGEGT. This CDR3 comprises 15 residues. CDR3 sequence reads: CASSRQGAGIHEQYF. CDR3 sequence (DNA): TGTGCCAGCAGTCGGCAGGGGGCCGGTATACACGAGCAGTACTTC.

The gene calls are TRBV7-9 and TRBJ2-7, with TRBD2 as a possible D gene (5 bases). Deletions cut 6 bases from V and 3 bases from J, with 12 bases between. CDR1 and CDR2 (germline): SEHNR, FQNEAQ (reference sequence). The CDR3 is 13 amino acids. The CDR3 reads CASSPPSGYEQYF. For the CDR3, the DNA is TGTGCCAGCAGTCCACCCAGCGGCTACGAGCAGTACTTC.

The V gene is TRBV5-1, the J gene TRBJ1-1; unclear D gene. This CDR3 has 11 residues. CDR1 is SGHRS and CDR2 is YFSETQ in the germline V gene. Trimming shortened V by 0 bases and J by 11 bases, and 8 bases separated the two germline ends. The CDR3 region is CASSLAGFAFF. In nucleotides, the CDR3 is TGCGCCAGCAGCTTGGCGGGGTTCGCTTTCTTT.

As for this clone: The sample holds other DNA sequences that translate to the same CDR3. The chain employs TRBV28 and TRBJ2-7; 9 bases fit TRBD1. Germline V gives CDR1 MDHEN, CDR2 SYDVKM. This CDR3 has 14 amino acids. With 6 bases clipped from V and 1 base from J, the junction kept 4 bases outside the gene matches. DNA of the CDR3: TGTGCCAGCAGCACCGGGACAGGGTCCTACGAGCAGTACTTC. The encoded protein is CASSTGTGSYEQYF. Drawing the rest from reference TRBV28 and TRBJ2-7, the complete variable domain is DVKVTQSSRYLVKRTGEKVFLECVQDMDHENMFWYRQDPGLGLRLIYFSYDVKMKEKGDIPEGYSVSREKKERFSLILESASTNQTSMYLCASSTGTGSYEQYFGPGTRLTVT.

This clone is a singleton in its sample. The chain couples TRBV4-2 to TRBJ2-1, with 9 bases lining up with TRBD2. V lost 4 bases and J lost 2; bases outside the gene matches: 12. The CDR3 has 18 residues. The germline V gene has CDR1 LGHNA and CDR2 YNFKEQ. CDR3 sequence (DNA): TGTGCCAGCAGCCCAGGACGCAGGGGCGGGAGGGCCTACAATGAGCAGTTCTTC. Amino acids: CASSPGRRGGRAYNEQFF.

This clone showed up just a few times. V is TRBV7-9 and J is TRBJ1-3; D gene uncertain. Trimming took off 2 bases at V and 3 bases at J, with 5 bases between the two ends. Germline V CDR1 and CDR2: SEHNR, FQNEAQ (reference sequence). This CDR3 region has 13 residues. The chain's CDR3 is CASSLRGGNTIYF. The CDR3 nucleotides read TGTGCCAGCAGCTTAAGAGGTGGAAACACCATATATTTT.

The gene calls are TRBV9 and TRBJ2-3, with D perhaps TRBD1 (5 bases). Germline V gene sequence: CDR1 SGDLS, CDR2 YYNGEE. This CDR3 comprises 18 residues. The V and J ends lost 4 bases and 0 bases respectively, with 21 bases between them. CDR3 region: CASSRPTELIPSTDTQYF. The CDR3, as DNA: TGTGCCAGCAGCAGACCGACAGAACTGATTCCCAGCACAGATACGCAGTATTTT.

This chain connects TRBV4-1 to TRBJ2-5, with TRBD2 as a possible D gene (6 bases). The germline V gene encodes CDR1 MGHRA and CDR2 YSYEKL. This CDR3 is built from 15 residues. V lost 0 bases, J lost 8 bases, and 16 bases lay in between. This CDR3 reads CASSQDLVGAGTQYF. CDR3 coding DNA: TGCGCCAGCAGCCAAGATCTCGTAGGGGCGGGAACCCAGTACTTC.

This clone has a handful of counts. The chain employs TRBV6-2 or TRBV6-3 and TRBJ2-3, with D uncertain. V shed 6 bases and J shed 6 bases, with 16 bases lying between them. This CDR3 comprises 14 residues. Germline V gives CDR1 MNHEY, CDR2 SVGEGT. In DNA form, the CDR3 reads TGTGCCAGCAGCCACAGTGAAACACTTGATACGCAGTATTTT. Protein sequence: CASSHSETLDTQYF.

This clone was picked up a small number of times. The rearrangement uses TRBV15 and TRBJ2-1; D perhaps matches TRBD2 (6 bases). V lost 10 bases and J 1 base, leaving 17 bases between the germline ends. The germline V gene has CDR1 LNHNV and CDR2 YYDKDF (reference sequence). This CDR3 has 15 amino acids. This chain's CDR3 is CASMRDFHSYNEQFF. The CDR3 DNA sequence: TGTGCCAGCATGCGGGACTTCCATTCCTACAATGAGCAGTTCTTC.

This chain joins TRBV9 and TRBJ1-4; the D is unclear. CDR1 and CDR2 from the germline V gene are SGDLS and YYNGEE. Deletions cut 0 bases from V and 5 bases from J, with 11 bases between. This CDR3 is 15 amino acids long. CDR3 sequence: CASSVAYSPNEKLFF. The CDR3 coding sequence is TGTGCCAGCAGCGTAGCTTACAGTCCCAATGAAAAACTGTTTTTT.

In DNA, the CDR3 is TGTGCCAGCAGACAAAAAAGCGGGTACTCCTACGAGCAGTACTTC. Translated, it gives CASRQKSGYSYEQYF. The chain is built from TRBV7-2 and TRBJ2-7, with a weak D call TRBD2 (6 bases). Germline CDR1 and CDR2: SGHTA and FQGNSA. V lost 6 bases, J lost 0 bases, and 15 bases lay in between. The CDR3 covers 15 residues.

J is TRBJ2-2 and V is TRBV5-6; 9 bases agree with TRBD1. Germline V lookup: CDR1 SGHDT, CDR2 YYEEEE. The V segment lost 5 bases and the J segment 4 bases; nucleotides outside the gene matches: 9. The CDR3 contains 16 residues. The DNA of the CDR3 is TGTGCCAGCAGGCGCGCCGGGACAGGGACCACCGGGGAGCTGTTTTTT. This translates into CASRRAGTGTTGELFF. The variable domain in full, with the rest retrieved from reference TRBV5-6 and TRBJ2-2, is DAGVTQSPTHLIKTRGQQVTLRCSPKSGHDTVSWYQQALGQGPQFIFQYYEEEERQRGNFPDRFSGHQFPNYSSELNVNALLLGDSALYLCASRRAGTGTTGELFFGEGSRLTVL.

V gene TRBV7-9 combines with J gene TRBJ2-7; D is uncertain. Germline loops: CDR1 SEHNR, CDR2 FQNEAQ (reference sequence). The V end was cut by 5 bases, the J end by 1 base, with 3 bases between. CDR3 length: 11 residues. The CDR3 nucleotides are TGTGCCAGCAGCACTTCCTACGAGCAGTACTTC. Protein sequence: CASSTSYEQYF.

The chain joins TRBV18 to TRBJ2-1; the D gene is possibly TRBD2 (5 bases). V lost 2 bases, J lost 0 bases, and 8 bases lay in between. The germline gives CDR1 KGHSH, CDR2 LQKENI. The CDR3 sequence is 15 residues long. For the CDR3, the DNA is TGTGCCAGCTCACCAACCGGGGTCTCCTACAATGAGCAGTTCTTC. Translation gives CASSPTGVSYNEQFF.

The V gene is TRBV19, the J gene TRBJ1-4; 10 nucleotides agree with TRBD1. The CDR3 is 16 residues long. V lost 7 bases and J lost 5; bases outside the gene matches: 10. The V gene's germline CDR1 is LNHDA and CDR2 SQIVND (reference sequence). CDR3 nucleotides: TGTGCCAGTATCGAGGACAGGGGGGGAAGAAATGAAAAACTGTTTTTT. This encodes CASIEDRGGRNEKLFF.

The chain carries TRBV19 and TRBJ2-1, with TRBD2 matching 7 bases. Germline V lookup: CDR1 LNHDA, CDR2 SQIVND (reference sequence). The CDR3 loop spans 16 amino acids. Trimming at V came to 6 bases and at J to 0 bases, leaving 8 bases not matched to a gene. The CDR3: CASRASGASSYNEQFF. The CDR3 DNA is TGTGCCAGTAGGGCTAGCGGAGCCAGCTCCTACAATGAGCAGTTCTTC.

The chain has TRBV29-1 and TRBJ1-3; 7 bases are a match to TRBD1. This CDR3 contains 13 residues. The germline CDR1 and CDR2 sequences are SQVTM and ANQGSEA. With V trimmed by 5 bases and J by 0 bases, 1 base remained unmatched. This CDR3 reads CSVQGGSGNTIYF. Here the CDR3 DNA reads TGCAGCGTTCAGGGGGGCTCTGGAAACACCATATATTTT.

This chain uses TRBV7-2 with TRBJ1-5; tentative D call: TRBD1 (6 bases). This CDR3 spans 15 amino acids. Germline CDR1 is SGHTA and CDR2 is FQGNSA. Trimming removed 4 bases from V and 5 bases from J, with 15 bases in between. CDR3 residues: CASSSTSGADQPQHF. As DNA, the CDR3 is TGTGCCAGCAGCTCCACATCAGGGGCTGATCAGCCCCAGCATTTT. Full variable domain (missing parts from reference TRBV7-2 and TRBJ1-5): GAGVSQSPSNKVTEKGKDVELRCDPISGHTALYWYRQSLGQGLEFLIYFQGNSAPDKSGLPSDRFSAERTGGSVSTLTIQRTQQEDSAVYLCASSSTSGADQPQHFGDGTRLSIL.

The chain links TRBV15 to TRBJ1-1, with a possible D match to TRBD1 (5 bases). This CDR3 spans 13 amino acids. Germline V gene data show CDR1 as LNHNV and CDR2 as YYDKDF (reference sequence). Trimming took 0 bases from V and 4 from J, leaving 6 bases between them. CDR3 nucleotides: TGTGCCACCAGCAGAGAGGGGGGCACTGAAGCTTTCTTT. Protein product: CATSREGGTEAFF.

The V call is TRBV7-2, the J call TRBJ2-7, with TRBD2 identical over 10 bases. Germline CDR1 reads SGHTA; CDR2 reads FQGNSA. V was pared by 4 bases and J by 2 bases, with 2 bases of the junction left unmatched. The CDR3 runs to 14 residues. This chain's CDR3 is CASSSGTSAYEQYF. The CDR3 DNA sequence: TGTGCCAGCAGCTCCGGGACTAGCGCCTACGAGCAGTACTTC.

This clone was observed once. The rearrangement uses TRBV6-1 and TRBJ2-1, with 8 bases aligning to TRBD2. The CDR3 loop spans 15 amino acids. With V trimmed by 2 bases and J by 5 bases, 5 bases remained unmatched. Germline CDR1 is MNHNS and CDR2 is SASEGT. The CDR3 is CASSEISGSNNEQFF. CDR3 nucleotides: TGTGCCAGCAGTGAAATCAGCGGGAGCAACAATGAGCAGTTCTTC.